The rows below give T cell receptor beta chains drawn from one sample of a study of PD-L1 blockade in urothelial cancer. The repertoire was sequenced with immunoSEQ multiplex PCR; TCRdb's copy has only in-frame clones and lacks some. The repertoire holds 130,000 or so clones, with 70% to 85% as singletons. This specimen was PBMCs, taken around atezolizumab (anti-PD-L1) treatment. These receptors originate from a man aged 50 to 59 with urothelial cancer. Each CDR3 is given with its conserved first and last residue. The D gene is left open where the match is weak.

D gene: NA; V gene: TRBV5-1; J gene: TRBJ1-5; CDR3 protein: CASSYGGGGGQPQHF
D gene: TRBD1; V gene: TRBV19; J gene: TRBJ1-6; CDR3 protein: CASRGTGGSYNSPLHF
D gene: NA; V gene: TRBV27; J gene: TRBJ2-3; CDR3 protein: CASSPVSGTQYF
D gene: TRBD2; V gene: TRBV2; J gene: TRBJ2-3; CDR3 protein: CARTRLAASTDTQYF
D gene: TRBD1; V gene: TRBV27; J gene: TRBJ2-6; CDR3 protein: CASSTLGTGLTGANVLTF
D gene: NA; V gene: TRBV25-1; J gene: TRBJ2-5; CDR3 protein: CASLRRRAGETQYF
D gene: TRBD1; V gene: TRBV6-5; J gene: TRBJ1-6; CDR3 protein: CASSFSGQGYSPLHF
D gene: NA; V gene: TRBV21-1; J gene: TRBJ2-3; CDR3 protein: CASSKPRGLYTQYF
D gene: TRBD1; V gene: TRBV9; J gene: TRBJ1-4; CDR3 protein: CASSVGRDSDEKLFF
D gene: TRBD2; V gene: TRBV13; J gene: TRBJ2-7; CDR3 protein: CASSSTGTRIYEQYF
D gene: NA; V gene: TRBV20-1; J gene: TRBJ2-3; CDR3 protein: CSVSDRGTQYF
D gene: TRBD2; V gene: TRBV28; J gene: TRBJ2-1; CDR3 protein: CASNQRGLAGVNEQFF
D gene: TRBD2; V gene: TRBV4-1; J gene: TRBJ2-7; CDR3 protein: CASSQTELAGSYEQYF
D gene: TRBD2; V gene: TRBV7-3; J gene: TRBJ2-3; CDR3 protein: CASSRTSGRTWDTQYF
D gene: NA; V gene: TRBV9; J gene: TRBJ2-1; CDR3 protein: CASSVAVSSYNEQFF
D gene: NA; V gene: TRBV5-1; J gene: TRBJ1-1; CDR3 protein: CASSRLQGTEAFF
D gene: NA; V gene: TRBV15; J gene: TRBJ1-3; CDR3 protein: CATSREATTGNTIYF
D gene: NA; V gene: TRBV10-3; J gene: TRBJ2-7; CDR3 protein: CAISVRELTIYEQYF
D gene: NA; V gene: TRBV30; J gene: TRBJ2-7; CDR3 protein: CAWSRDSVSYEQYF
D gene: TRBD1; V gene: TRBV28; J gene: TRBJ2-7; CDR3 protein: CASSTTPWGQGEYF
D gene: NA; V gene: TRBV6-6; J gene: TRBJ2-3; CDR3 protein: CASSSGAPMDTQYF
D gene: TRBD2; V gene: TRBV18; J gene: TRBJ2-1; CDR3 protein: CASSPRSAGDHNEQFF
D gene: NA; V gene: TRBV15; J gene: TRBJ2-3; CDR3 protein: CATSSLVTDTQYF
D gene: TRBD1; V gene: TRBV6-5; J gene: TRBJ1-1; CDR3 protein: CASRIQGAIEAFF
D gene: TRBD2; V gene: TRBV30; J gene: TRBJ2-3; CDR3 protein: CAWSTTSGGPTDTQYF
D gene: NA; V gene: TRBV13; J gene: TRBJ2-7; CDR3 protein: CASSPLDLRGF
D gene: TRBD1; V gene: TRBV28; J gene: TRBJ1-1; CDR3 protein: CASSLDRGGTEAFF
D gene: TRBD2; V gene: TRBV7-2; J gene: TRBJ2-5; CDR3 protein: CASSPKRGDQETQYF
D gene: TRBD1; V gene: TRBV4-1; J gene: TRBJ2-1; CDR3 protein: CASSPSAHRGSYNEQFF
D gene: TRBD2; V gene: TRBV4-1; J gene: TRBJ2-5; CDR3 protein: CASSQENGTSGQETQYF
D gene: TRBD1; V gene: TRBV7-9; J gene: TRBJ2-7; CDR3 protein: CASSSTGAGTYEQYF